These 25 T cell receptor beta chains were sequenced from one sample in a study of blood T cell repertoires in COVID-19. This table comes from immunoSEQ multiplex PCR, and its TCRdb copy is limited to in-frame clones, with some not included. This sample carries about 320,000 clones, 85% of them seen once, and the ten largest clones take about 1.9%. Sequencing was carried out using PBMCs or T cells enriched from blood (not recorded which). The receptor source for this set is a woman in her twenties or thirties who had been exposed to COVID-19.

The J gene is TRBJ1-5, the V gene TRBV2; 8 bases are a match to TRBD1. CDR1 SNHLY and CDR2 FYNNEI come from the germline V gene. The V and J ends lost 3 bases and 7 bases, in that order; junction bases with no gene match: 8. This CDR3 is built from 15 residues. The CDR3 is CASSDLQGAGQPQHF. CDR3 nucleotides: TGTGCCAGCAGTGATCTTCAGGGGGCGGGACAGCCCCAGCATTTT. Combining the CDR3 with reference TRBV2 and TRBJ1-5 gives the whole variable domain EPEVTQTPSHQVTQMGQEVILRCVPISNHLYFYWYRQILGQKVEFLVSFYNNEISEKSEIFDDQFSVERPDGSNFTLKIRSTKLEDSAMYFCASSDLQGAGQPQHFGDGTRLSIL.

CDR3 amino acids: CAWSVRGDRSPLHF. DNA of the CDR3: TGTGCCTGGAGTGTACGGGGGGATCGTTCACCCCTCCACTTT. This chain connects TRBV30 to TRBJ1-6; a possible D gene is TRBD1 (5 bases). The CDR3 has 14 residues. Germline values: CDR1 GTSNPN, CDR2 SVGIG (reference sequence). The V end was cut by 0 bases, the J end by 9 bases, with 12 bases between.

This clone was observed a handful of times. This rearrangement joins TRBV19 to TRBJ1-5; the D gene is possibly TRBD1 (6 bases). The V end was cut by 5 bases, the J end by 5 bases, with 22 bases between. There are 17 residues in the CDR3. CDR1 and CDR2 (germline): LNHDA, SQIVND (reference sequence). CDR3 region: CASSPRSQGGGYQPQHF. The CDR3 DNA follows: TGTGCCAGTAGTCCTCGCTCCCAGGGAGGGGGTTATCAGCCCCAGCATTTT.

The V call is TRBV7-2, the J call TRBJ2-7, with D perhaps TRBD1 (5 bases). Germline V CDR1 and CDR2: SGHTA, FQGNSA. Trimming stripped 1 base from V and 5 bases from J, with 18 bases between. The CDR3 spans 16 residues. The CDR3 sequence: CASSLVSGQGWNEQYF. The CDR3 DNA reads TGTGCCAGCAGCTTAGTCAGTGGGCAGGGTTGGAACGAGCAGTACTTC. The full variable domain, rest sourced from reference TRBV7-2 and TRBJ2-7, is GAGVSQSPSNKVTEKGKDVELRCDPISGHTALYWYRQSLGQGLEFLIYFQGNSAPDKSGLPSDRFSAERTGGSVSTLTIQRTQQEDSAVYLCASSLVSGQGWNEQYFGPGTRLTVT.

This clone was recorded once. The genes are TRBV6-5 and TRBJ2-1, with D possibly matching TRBD2 (6 bases). The CDR3 runs 15 residues. The V end was cut by 4 bases, the J end by 5 bases, with 15 bases between. Germline assignment: CDR1 MNHEY and CDR2 SVGAGI. The CDR3 sequence is CASSLEGSGNNEQFF. CDR3 bases: TGTGCCAGCAGTTTGGAGGGAAGCGGAAACAATGAGCAGTTCTTC.

The chain is built from TRBV5-1 and TRBJ2-7; no clear D gene. Germline V gives CDR1 SGHRS, CDR2 YFSETQ. Trimming removed 0 bases at V and 3 bases at J, with 10 bases between. The CDR3 extends over 14 amino acids. Here the CDR3 DNA reads TGCGCCAGCAGCTTGGCCGAGGTGGGCTACGAGCAGTACTTC. Translating gives CASSLAEVGYEQYF.

This chain links TRBV19 with TRBJ2-1; the match to TRBD2 covers 13 bases. Trimming removed 4 bases from V and 0 bases from J; junction bases left unmatched: 9. CDR1 is LNHDA, CDR2 SQIVND, per germline (reference sequence). The CDR3 runs to 19 residues. The DNA for the CDR3 is TGTGCCAGTAGTAGAACTAGCGGGGGGGCCTCGAGCTCCTACAATGAGCAGTTCTTC. Protein: CASSRTSGGASSSYNEQFF.

The chain employs TRBV6-1 and TRBJ1-2; perhaps TRBD1 as D (6 bases). V lost 2 bases, J lost 4 bases, and 8 bases lay in between. CDR3 size: 13 residues. Germline V gene data show CDR1 as MNHNS and CDR2 as SASEGT. CDR3 DNA: TGTGCCAGCAGTGAACAGGGGTTCTATGGCTACACCTTC. Residues: CASSEQGFYGYTF.

This clone has just one count. This chain connects TRBV5-1 to TRBJ1-4; possibly TRBD1 for D (6 bases). Trimming cost V 2 bases and J 4 bases, with 12 bases left between them. CDR1 is SGHRS, CDR2 YFSETQ, per germline. CDR3 length equals 15 residues. CDR3 in amino acids: CASSLPGQINEKLFF. The DNA for the CDR3 is TGCGCCAGCAGCTTACCGGGACAAATTAATGAAAAACTGTTTTTT.

V and J are TRBV7-9 and TRBJ1-1; D uncertain. Trimming removed 5 bases at V and 3 bases at J, with 4 bases between. Germline V gene sequence: CDR1 SEHNR, CDR2 FQNEAQ (reference sequence). The CDR3 has 11 residues. CDR3: CASSPDTEAFF. The CDR3 DNA reads TGTGCCAGCAGCCCCGACACTGAAGCTTTCTTT.

The chain joins TRBV28 to TRBJ1-2, with 8 bases lining up with TRBD1. V dropped 6 bases and J dropped 4; count of bases not matched to a gene: 7. The length of the CDR3 is 14 residues. Germline V gene data show CDR1 as MDHEN and CDR2 as SYDVKM. The CDR3 DNA sequence: TGTGCCAGCAGGTCCTTAGGACAGGGCTATGGCTACACCTTC. This sequence encodes CASRSLGQGYGYTF.

The table lists this clone with a few counts. This sequence joins TRBV28 and TRBJ1-6; TRBD1 matches 10 bases. Trimming removed 7 bases from V and 8 bases from J; junction bases left unmatched: 8. Germline V CDR1 and CDR2: MDHEN, SYDVKM. This CDR3 contains 15 residues. In nucleotides, the CDR3 is TGTGCCAGCATTTCATTCGGACAGGGGGATTCACCCCTCCACTTT. This sequence encodes CASISFGQGDSPLHF.

The rearrangement links TRBV5-1 to TRBJ2-1; 12 bases align to TRBD2. This CDR3 has 15 residues. Germline CDR1 SGHRS, CDR2 YFSETQ. V lost 0 bases, J lost 8 bases, and 3 bases stayed unmatched. CDR3 bases: TGCGCCAGCAGCTTGGCTAGCGGGAGGGCCGATGAGCAGTTCTTC. Amino acids: CASSLASGRADEQFF. Combining the CDR3 with reference TRBV5-1 and TRBJ2-1 gives the whole variable domain KAGVTQTPRYLIKTRGQQVTLSCSPISGHRSVSWYQQTPGQGLQFLFEYFSETQRNKGNFPGRFSGRQFSNSRSEMNVSTLELGDSALYLCASSLASGRADEQFFGPGTRLTVL.

V usage is TRBV4-2 and J usage is TRBJ2-1, with 11 bases identical to TRBD2. Trimming took 0 bases from V and 9 from J; bases not matched to a gene: 4. The CDR3 extends over 15 amino acids. Germline V gives CDR1 LGHNA, CDR2 YNFKEQ. The CDR3 region is CASSQETGTSGEQFF. The CDR3 DNA follows: TGTGCCAGCAGCCAAGAGACCGGGACTAGCGGTGAGCAGTTCTTC.

The CDR3 region is CASSLAGGAGETQYF. The CDR3 nucleotides read TGTGCCAGCAGCTTGGCGGGGGGGGCAGGAGAGACCCAGTACTTC. V is TRBV5-4 and J is TRBJ2-5, with 8 bases identical to TRBD2. This CDR3 is 15 amino acids long. V lost 0 bases, J lost 4 bases, and 5 bases stayed unmatched. Germline V gene lookup returns CDR1 SGHNT and CDR2 YYREEE (reference sequence).

This clone was seen once. V and J are TRBV5-6 and TRBJ1-2; D is possibly TRBD1 (5 bases). The germline gives CDR1 SGHDT, CDR2 YYEEEE. The CDR3 has 18 residues. V lost 4 bases, J lost 3 bases, and 25 bases lay in between. CDR3 amino acids: CASSAYRDWRDGDYGYTF. Here the CDR3 DNA reads TGTGCCAGCAGCGCGTACCGGGACTGGAGGGATGGGGACTATGGCTACACCTTC.

The chain links TRBV9 to TRBJ1-3, with a possible D match to TRBD1 (6 bases). The V end lost 1 base, the J end lost 3 bases, and 8 bases lay between the germline ends. In germline, CDR1 is SGDLS, CDR2 YYNGEE. The CDR3 is 14 amino acids. CDR3 amino acids: CASSVTGRGNTIYF. The CDR3 coding sequence is TGTGCCAGCAGCGTAACAGGGCGTGGAAACACCATATATTTT.

CDR3: CASSLGSQETQYF. CDR3 bases: TGTGCCAGCAGTCTAGGGAGCCAAGAGACCCAGTACTTC. The chain combines TRBV2 with TRBJ2-5; tentative D call: TRBD2 (5 bases). The CDR3 has 13 residues. Trimming left V 5 bases short and J 1 base short, with 8 bases between. Germline lookup yields CDR1 SNHLY and CDR2 FYNNEI.

This sequence joins TRBV5-6 and TRBJ2-5; D unresolved. V was clipped by 4 bases and J by 7 bases, with 8 bases between them. The CDR3 covers 11 residues. CDR1 and CDR2 from the germline V gene are SGHDT and YYEEEE. This CDR3 reads CASSLDGTQYF. The CDR3 bases are TGTGCCAGCAGCCTGGACGGGACCCAGTACTTC.

The chain joins TRBV7-2 to TRBJ2-3; D perhaps matches TRBD1 (5 bases). Per the germline V gene, CDR1 is SGHTA and CDR2 is FQGNSA. V was trimmed by 5 bases and J by 2 bases, leaving 11 bases between them. The CDR3 runs 14 residues. In DNA, the CDR3 is TGTGCCAGCAGCCCTATGACAGTCACAGATACGCAGTATTTT. Translation gives CASSPMTVTDTQYF.

Only a few counts were recorded for this clone. The V and J genes are TRBV4-2 and TRBJ2-7; 9 nucleotides agree with TRBD2. Losses at the gene ends were 0 bases for V and 2 bases for J; bases not matched to a gene: 2. This CDR3 has 15 amino acids. Germline lookup yields CDR1 LGHNA and CDR2 YNFKEQ. CDR3 sequence reads: CASSQERTSAYEQYF. The CDR3 DNA reads as TGTGCCAGCAGCCAAGAGCGGACTAGCGCCTACGAGCAGTACTTC.

The rearrangement links TRBV6-2 or TRBV6-3 to TRBJ2-4, with D maybe TRBD2 (6 bases). The CDR3 spans 17 residues. CDR1 and CDR2 from the germline V gene are MNHEY and SVGEGT. Trimming pared 0 bases from V and 1 base from J, leaving 13 bases between. CDR3 residues: CASSYSPRGRAKNIQYF. The CDR3 DNA sequence: TGTGCCAGCAGTTACTCGCCTCGGGGGAGGGCCAAAAACATTCAGTACTTC.

The rearrangement links TRBV5-6 to TRBJ2-2; 11 nucleotides line up with TRBD2. The CDR3 spans 18 residues. The V gene end was trimmed by 4 bases and the J gene end by 6 bases; junction bases not matched to a gene: 14. Looked up from germline, CDR1 is SGHDT and CDR2 is YYEEEE. The CDR3 DNA reads as TGTGCCAGCAGCCCCTCGGCACTAGCGGGAGTAGGTGCCGGGGAGCTGTTTTTT. It codes for CASSPSALAGVGAGELFF.

This chain uses TRBV6-1 with TRBJ2-7, with D perhaps TRBD1 (6 bases). V was clipped by 3 bases and J by 6 bases, with 18 bases between them. Germline CDR1 is MNHNS and CDR2 is SASEGT. The CDR3 runs 15 residues. CDR3 in DNA: TGTGCCAGCAGTGACGAGAACAGGGTCTTAAGCGAGCAGTACTTC. Amino acids: CASSDENRVLSEQYF.

The chain couples TRBV7-3 to TRBJ2-1, with D tentatively TRBD2 (7 bases). CDR1 is SGHTA and CDR2 is FQGTGA in the germline V gene. CDR3 length: 16 residues. V was cut by 5 bases and J by 0 bases, with 14 bases left in between. Written as DNA, the CDR3 is TGTGCCAGCAGCGTGGGGGGGGCCCCCTCCTACAATGAGCAGTTCTTC. Its translation is CASSVGGAPSYNEQFF.